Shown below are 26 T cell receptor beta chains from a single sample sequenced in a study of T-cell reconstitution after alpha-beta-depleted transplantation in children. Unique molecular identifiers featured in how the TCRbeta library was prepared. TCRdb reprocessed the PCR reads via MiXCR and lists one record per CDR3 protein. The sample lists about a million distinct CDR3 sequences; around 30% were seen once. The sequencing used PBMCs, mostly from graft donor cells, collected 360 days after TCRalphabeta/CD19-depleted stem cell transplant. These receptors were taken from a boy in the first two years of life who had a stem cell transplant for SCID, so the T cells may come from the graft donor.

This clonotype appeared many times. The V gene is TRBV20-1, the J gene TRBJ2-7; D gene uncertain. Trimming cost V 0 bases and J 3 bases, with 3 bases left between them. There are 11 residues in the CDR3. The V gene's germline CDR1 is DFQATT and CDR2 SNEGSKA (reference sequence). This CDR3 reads CSARDLYEQYF. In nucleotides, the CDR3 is TGCAGTGCTAGAGATCTCTACGAGCAGTACTTC.

The CDR3 spells CASRGEAGGPNTQYF. The CDR3 DNA follows: TGTGCCAGCAGAGGGGAGGCGGGGGGGCCGAATACGCAGTATTTT. The chain employs TRBV28 and TRBJ2-3; 9 bases fit TRBD2. The CDR3 extends over 15 amino acids. Germline V lookup: CDR1 MDHEN, CDR2 SYDVKM. The ends lost 6 bases at V and 7 bases at J; junction bases unmatched: 11.

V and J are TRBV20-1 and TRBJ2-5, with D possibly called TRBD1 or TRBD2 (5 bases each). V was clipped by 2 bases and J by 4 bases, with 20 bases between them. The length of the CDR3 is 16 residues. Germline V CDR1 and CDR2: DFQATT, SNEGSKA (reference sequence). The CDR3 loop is CSARPYLGDPGETQYF. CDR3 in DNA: TGCAGTGCTAGACCCTACCTCGGGGACCCAGGAGAGACCCAGTACTTC.

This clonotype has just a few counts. The CDR3 nucleotides are TGCGCCAGCAGTCCCCGGGACGTATACAATGAGCAGTTCTTC. This codes for CASSPRDVYNEQFF. The rearrangement joins TRBV4-1 to TRBJ2-1; possibly TRBD1 or TRBD2 for D (5 bases each). The CDR3 contains 14 residues. The germline CDR1 and CDR2 sequences are MGHRA and YSYEKL. Trimming shortened V by 6 bases and J by 4 bases, and 13 bases separated the two germline ends.

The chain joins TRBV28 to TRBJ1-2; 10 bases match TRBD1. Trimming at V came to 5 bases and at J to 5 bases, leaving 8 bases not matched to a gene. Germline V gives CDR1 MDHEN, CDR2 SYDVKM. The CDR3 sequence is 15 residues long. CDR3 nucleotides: TGTGCCAGCAGTAATACTCGACAGGGGGCTTATGGCTACACCTTC. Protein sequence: CASSNTRQGAYGYTF.

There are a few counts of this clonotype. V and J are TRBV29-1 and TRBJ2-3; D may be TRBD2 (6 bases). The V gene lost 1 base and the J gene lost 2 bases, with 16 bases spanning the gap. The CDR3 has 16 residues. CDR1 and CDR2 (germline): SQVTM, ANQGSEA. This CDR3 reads CSVEGLASEFTDTQYF. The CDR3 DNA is TGCAGCGTTGAAGGCCTGGCTAGCGAGTTCACAGATACGCAGTATTTT.

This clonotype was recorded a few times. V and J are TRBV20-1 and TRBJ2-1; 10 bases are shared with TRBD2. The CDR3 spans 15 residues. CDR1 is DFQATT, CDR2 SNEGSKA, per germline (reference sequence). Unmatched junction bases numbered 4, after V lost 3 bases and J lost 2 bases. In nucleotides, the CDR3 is TGCAGTGCTAGCGTCCTAGCGGGGGCCTACAATGAGCAGTTCTTC. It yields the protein CSASVLAGAYNEQFF.

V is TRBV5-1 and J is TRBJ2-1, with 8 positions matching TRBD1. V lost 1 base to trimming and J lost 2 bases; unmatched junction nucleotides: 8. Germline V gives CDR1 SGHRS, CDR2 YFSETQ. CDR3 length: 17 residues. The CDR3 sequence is CASSLRAGQGTYNEQFF. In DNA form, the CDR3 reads TGCGCCAGCAGCTTGAGAGCTGGACAGGGCACCTACAATGAGCAGTTCTTC.

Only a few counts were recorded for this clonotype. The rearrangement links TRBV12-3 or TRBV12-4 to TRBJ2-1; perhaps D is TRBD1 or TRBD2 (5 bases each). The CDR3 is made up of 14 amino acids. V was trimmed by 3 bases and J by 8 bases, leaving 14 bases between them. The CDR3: CASSLRGLVDEQFF. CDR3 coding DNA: TGTGCCAGCAGTTTGAGGGGCCTGGTCGATGAGCAGTTCTTC.

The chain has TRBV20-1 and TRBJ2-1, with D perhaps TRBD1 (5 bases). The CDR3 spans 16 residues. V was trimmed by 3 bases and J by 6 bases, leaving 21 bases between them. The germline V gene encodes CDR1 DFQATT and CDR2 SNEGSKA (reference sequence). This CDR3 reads CSASTLDWGAGNEQFF. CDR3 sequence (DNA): TGCAGTGCTAGTACTTTGGATTGGGGCGCCGGCAATGAGCAGTTCTTC.

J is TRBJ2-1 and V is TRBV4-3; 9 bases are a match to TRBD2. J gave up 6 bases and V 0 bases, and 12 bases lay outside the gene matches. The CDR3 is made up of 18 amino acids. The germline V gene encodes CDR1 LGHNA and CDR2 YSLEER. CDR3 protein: CASSQEERAGGYLNEQFF. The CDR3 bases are TGCGCCAGCAGCCAAGAAGAACGAGCGGGGGGCTACCTCAATGAGCAGTTCTTC.

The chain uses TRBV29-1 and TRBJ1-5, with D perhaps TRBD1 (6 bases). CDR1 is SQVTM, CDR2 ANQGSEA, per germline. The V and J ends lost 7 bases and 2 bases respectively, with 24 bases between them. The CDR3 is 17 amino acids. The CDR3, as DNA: TGCAGCGCCGCGGACAGTAGGGTAGTAAAAGGCAATCAGCCCCAGCATTTT. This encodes CSAADSRVVKGNQPQHF.

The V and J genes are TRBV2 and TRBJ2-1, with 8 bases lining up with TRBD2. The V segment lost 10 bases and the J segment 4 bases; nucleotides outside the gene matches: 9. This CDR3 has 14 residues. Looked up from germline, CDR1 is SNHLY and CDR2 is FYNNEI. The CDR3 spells CATRAGEYYNEQFF. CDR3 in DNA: TGTGCCACCCGAGCGGGGGAATATTACAATGAGCAGTTCTTC.

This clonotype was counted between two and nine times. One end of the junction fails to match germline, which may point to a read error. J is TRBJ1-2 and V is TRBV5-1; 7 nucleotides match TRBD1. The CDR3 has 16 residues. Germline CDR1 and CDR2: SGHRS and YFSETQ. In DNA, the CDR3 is TGCGCCAGCAGCCAAGCCGGACAGGTTGCTAAGTATGGCTACACCTTC. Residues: CASSQAGQVAKYGYTF.

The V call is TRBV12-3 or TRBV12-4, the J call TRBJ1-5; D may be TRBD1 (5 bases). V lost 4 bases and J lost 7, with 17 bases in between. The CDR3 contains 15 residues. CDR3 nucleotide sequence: TGTGCCAGCAGTTCCAGGTGGGGGGTTAGGCAGCCCCAGCATTTT. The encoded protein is CASSSRWGVRQPQHF.

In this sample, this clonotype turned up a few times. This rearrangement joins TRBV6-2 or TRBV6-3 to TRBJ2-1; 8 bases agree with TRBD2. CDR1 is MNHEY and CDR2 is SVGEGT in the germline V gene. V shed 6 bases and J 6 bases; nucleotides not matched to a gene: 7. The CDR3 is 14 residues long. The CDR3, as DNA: TGTGCCAGCAGCTTTGTTAGCGGGGCCAATGAGCAGTTCTTC. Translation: CASSFVSGANEQFF.

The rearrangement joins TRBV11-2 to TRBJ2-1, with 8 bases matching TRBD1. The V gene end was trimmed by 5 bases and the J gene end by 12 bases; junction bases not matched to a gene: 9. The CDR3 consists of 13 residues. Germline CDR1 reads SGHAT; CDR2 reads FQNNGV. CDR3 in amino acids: CASSPTGGLTQFF. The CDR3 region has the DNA TGTGCCAGCAGCCCCACAGGGGGTCTAACGCAGTTCTTC.

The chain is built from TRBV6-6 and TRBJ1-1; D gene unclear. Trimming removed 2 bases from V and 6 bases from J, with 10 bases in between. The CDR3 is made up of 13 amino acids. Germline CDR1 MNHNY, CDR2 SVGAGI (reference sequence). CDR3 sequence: CASSYLFGAEAFF. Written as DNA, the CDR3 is TGTGCCAGCAGTTACCTGTTCGGGGCTGAAGCTTTCTTT.

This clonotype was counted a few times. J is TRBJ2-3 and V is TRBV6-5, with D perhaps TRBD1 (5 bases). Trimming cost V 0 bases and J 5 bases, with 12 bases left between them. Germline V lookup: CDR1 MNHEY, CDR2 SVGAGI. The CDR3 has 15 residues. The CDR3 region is CASSYSSRVKDTQYF. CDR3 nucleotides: TGTGCCAGCAGTTACTCATCCAGGGTGAAAGATACGCAGTATTTT.

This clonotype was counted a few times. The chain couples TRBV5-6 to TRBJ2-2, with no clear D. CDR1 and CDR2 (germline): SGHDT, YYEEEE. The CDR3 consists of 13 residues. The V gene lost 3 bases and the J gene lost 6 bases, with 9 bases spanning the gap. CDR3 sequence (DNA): TGTGCCAGCAGCTCTCGCCTCCCCGGGGAGCTGTTTTTT. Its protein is CASSSRLPGELFF.

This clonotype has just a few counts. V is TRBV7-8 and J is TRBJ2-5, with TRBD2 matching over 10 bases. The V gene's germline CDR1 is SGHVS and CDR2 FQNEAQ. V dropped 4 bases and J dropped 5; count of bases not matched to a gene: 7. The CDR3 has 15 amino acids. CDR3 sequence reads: CASSSLAGVGETQYF. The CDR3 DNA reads TGTGCCAGCAGCTCCCTAGCGGGGGTGGGGGAGACCCAGTACTTC.

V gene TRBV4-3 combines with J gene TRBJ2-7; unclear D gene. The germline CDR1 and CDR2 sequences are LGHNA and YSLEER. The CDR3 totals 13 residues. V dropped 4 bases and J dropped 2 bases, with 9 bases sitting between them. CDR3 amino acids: CASSLHPTYEQYF. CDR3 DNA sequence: TGCGCCAGCAGCCTCCACCCTACCTACGAGCAGTACTTC.

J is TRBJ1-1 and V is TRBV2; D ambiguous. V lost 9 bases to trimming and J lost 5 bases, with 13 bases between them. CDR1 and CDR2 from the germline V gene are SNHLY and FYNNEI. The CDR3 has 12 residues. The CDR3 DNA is TGTGCCAGTGGACCTGGGGAAACTGAAGCTTTCTTT. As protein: CASGPGETEAFF.

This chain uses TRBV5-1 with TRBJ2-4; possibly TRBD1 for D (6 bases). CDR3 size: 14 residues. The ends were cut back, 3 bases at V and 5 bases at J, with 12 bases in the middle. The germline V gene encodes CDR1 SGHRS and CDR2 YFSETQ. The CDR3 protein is CASSSRAGENIQYF. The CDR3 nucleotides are TGCGCCAGCAGCTCGCGGGCAGGGGAAAACATTCAGTACTTC.

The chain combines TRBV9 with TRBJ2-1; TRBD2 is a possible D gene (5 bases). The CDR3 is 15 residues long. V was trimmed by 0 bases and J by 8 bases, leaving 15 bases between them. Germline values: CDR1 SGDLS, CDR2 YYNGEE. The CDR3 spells CASSVVGRRTDEQFF. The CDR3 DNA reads TGTGCCAGCAGCGTAGTGGGCAGGCGGACTGATGAGCAGTTCTTC.

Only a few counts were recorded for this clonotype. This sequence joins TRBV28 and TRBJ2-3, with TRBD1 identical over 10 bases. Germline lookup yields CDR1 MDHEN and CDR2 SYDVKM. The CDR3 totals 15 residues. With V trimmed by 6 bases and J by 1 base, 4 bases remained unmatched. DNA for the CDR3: TGTGCCAGCAGGTGGACAGGGGGTCGCACAGATACGCAGTATTTT. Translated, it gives CASRWTGGRTDTQYF. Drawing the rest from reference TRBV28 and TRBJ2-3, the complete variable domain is DVKVTQSSRYLVKRTGEKVFLECVQDMDHENMFWYRQDPGLGLRLIYFSYDVKMKEKGDIPEGYSVSREKKERFSLILESASTNQTSMYLCASRWTGGRTDTQYFGPGTRLTVL.